Listed here are 9 T cell receptor beta chains from one sample, sequenced in a study of identical twins. TCRdb fed the 5' RACE reads into MiXCR, producing one record per CDR3 protein. This sample carries about 890,000 distinct CDR3 sequences, over 9% of them seen once, and the ten largest clones take 1.5% to 2%. These data were likewise used in another study, on yellow fever vaccine responses in identical twins.

Material: PBMCs. These receptors were taken from a woman aged 18 to 35 in good health.

This clonotype showed up just a few times. The J gene is TRBJ2-7, the V gene TRBV4-1; unclear D gene. V was pared by 3 bases and J by 7 bases, with 7 bases between. Germline V lookup: CDR1 MGHRA, CDR2 YSYEKL. The CDR3 is 11 amino acids. The CDR3: CASSQNQEQYF. The CDR3 DNA sequence: TGCGCCAGCAGCCAGAACCAGGAGCAGTACTTC.

V usage is TRBV7-3 and J usage is TRBJ2-1; the D gene is possibly TRBD1 (5 bases). This CDR3 comprises 13 residues. CDR1 is SGHTA and CDR2 is FQGTGA in the germline V gene. Trimming took 1 base from V and 15 from J, leaving 16 bases between them. The CDR3 nucleotides read TGTGCCAGCAGCTTAAGCTACGACAGAAATATGTTCTTC. Residues: CASSLSYDRNMFF.

The V gene is TRBV4-2, the J gene TRBJ2-2, with D perhaps matching TRBD1 or TRBD2 (5 bases each). CDR3 length: 15 residues. V was trimmed by 0 bases and J by 7 bases, leaving 12 bases between them. Germline CDR1 is LGHNA and CDR2 is YNFKEQ. The CDR3 sequence is CASSQEWSGGGELFF. In DNA form, the CDR3 reads TGTGCCAGCAGCCAAGAGTGGTCTGGGGGCGGGGAGCTGTTTTTT.

The rearrangement joins TRBV5-5 to TRBJ2-2; TRBD1 or TRBD2 may be the D gene (5 bases each). CDR3 length: 16 amino acids. V gave up 7 bases and J gave up 5 bases, with 21 bases separating them. Germline CDR1 and CDR2: SGHKS and YYEKEE (reference sequence). CDR3 bases: TGTGCCAGCGCTCGAACAGGCGCCCCGGGGACCGGGGAGCTGTTTTTT. Its translation is CASARTGAPGTGELFF.

The chain employs TRBV5-1 and TRBJ1-1; TRBD1 matches 7 bases. The ends lost 7 bases at V and 7 bases at J; junction bases unmatched: 16. Germline-derived CDR1 and CDR2 are SGHRS and YFSETQ. The CDR3 runs 15 residues. CDR3 in DNA: TGCGCCAGCGGGCTTATTTCAGGGGGGATGAATGAAGCTTTCTTT. Translation: CASGLISGGMNEAFF.

The chain couples TRBV4-1 to TRBJ2-3; TRBD1 matches at 7 bases. Unmatched junction bases numbered 5, after V lost 1 base and J lost 1 base. The CDR3 has 16 residues. The germline CDR1 and CDR2 sequences are MGHRA and YSYEKL. The CDR3 reads CASSQVPTGRTDTQYF. The DNA of the CDR3 is TGCGCCAGCAGCCAAGTCCCGACAGGGCGCACAGATACGCAGTATTTT.

The V gene is TRBV5-4, the J gene TRBJ1-6; D call uncertain. CDR1 is SGHNT and CDR2 is YYREEE in the germline V gene (reference sequence). This CDR3 is 13 amino acids long. V was cut by 1 base and J by 12 bases, with 11 bases left in between. For the CDR3, the DNA is TGTGCCAGCAGCTTGAACTGGGATTTACCCCTCCACTTT. This codes for CASSLNWDLPLHF.

This clonotype was seen many times. V and J are TRBV12-3 or TRBV12-4 and TRBJ2-1; D is tentatively TRBD1 or TRBD2 (6 bases each). CDR3 length: 14 residues. Trimming shortened V by 2 bases and J by 5 bases, and 10 bases separated the two germline ends. In DNA, the CDR3 is TGTGCCAGCAGTTTAAGAGGGGGGAACAATGAGCAGTTCTTC. As protein: CASSLRGGNNEQFF.

This clonotype has just one count. The CDR3 loop is CASSQGRVGEQYV. CDR3 in DNA: TGTGCCAGCAGCCAAGGCAGGGTGGGTGAGCAGTACGTC. This chain links TRBV3-1 with TRBJ2-7; TRBD1 is a possible D gene (5 bases). Germline assignment: CDR1 LGHDT and CDR2 YNNKEL (reference sequence). V was pared by 1 base and J by 7 bases, with 11 bases between. This CDR3 is 13 amino acids long.